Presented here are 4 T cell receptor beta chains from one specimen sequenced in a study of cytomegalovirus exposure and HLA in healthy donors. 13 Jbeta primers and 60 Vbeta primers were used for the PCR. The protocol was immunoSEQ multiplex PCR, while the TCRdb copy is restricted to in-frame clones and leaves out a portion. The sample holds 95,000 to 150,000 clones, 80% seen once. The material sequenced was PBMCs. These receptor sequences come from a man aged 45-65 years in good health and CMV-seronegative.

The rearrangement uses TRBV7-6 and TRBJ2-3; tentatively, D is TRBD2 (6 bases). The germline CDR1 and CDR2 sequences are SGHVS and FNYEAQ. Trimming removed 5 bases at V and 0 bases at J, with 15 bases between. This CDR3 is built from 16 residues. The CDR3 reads CASSPLAITSTDTQYF. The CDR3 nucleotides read TGTGCCAGCAGCCCTCTAGCGATAACTAGCACAGATACGCAGTATTTT.

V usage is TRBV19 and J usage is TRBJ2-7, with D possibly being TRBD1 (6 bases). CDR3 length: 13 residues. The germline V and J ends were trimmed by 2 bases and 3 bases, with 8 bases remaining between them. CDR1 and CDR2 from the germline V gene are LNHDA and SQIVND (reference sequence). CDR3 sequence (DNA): TGTGCCAGTAGTATATACAGGGACTACGAGCAGTACTTC. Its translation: CASSIYRDYEQYF.

The CDR3 protein is CASSPWGLAGVGTDTQYF. The CDR3 nucleotides are TGTGCCAGCTCACCCTGGGGACTAGCGGGTGTGGGCACAGATACGCAGTATTTT. The chain carries TRBV18 and TRBJ2-3; 12 nucleotides agree with TRBD2. J lost 1 base, V lost 3 bases, and 8 bases had no gene match. In germline, CDR1 is KGHSH, CDR2 LQKENI. CDR3 length equals 18 residues.

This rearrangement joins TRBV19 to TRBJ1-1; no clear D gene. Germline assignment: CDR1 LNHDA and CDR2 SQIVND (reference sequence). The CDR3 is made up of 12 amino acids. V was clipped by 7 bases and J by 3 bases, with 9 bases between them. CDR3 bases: TGTGCCAGTACTGTGTCGGACACTGAAGCTTTCTTT. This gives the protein CASTVSDTEAFF.